Below are 5 T cell receptor beta chains sequenced from a single sample in a study of T cell responses to AZD1222 COVID-19 vaccine. Only in-frame clones appear in the TCRdb table, and some are missing; sequencing was by immunoSEQ multiplex PCR. The sample lists roughly 93,000 clones; roughly 90% were seen once. Source: peripheral blood, taken on day 0 of AZD1222 vaccination. All receptors come from an adult in good health.

This clone was seen a few times. The chain recombines TRBV28 with TRBJ2-3; either TRBD1 or TRBD2 may supply D (5 bases each). This CDR3 is 17 amino acids long. Germline-derived CDR1 and CDR2 are MDHEN and SYDVKM. V was trimmed by 7 bases and J by 5 bases, leaving 25 bases between them. The DNA for the CDR3 is TGTGCCAGCACCACCGGGACCGTGACCCCCAGTAAAGATACGCAGTATTTT. Translated, it gives CASTTGTVTPSKDTQYF.

The V call is TRBV29-1, the J call TRBJ2-3; a weak D match, TRBD2 (5 bases). Trimming stripped 6 bases from V and 4 bases from J, with 14 bases between. This CDR3 contains 13 residues. In germline, CDR1 is SQVTM, CDR2 ANQGSEA. The CDR3, as DNA: TGCAGCGTCCTCTACCGGGGTTCAGATACGCAGTATTTT. This sequence encodes CSVLYRGSDTQYF.

The rearrangement uses TRBV19 and TRBJ2-7, with 12 bases that match TRBD2. With V trimmed by 4 bases and J by 2 bases, 3 bases remained unmatched. The CDR3 totals 15 residues. Germline assignment: CDR1 LNHDA and CDR2 SQIVND (reference sequence). The CDR3 DNA is TGTGCCAGTAGTAGAGGACTAGCGGGAACCTACGAGCAGTACTTC. It is translated as CASSRGLAGTYEQYF. The full variable domain, completed using reference TRBV19 and TRBJ2-7, is DGGITQSPKYLFRKEGQNVTLSCEQNLNHDAMYWYRQDPGQGLRLIYYSQIVNDFQKGDIAEGYSVSREKKESFPLTVTSAQKNPTAFYLCASSRGLAGTYEQYFGPGTRLTVT.

V is TRBV10-3 and J is TRBJ2-3; D is unclear. From germline, CDR1 is ENHRY and CDR2 SYGVKD. The CDR3 consists of 15 residues. Between the trimmed V and J ends, which lost 1 base and 5 bases, there was a span of 13 bases. The DNA for the CDR3 is TGTGCCATCAGTGAGTTGCGACCGTACAGAGATACGCAGTATTTT. Translation: CAISELRPYRDTQYF.

This clone was recorded a few times. The V call is TRBV7-3, the J call TRBJ2-7; 9 bases are shared with TRBD1. J was trimmed by 0 bases and V by 0 bases; bases with no gene match: 6. Germline-derived CDR1 and CDR2 are SGHTA and FQGTGA. The CDR3 runs 17 residues. CDR3 sequence: CASSLTRDRDPSYEQYF. DNA for the CDR3: TGTGCCAGCAGCTTAACGAGGGACAGGGACCCCTCCTACGAGCAGTACTTC.